This T cell receptor beta chain was sequenced for a study of molecular identifiers for immune sequencing clone quantification. TCRdb re-analysed the PCR reads in MiXCR, keeping a single row per CDR3 protein. The table includes about 510,000 distinct CDR3 sequences, 20% to 25% detected once. This clonotype has at least ten counts. CDR3 length: 12 amino acids. Germline V gene sequence: CDR1 MNHNS, CDR2 SASEGT. V lost 3 bases to trimming and J lost 7 bases, with 9 bases between them. J is TRBJ1-1 and V is TRBV6-1; D might be TRBD1 (6 bases). The sample taken for sequencing was naive CD8+ T cells from blood, with Jurkat cell RNA spiked in. Subset given: FACS-sorted CD8+CD4-CCR7+CD45RA+ naive T cells. The clonotype was recovered from a human donor in good health. Some libraries in this study had Jurkat cell RNA spiked in. In nucleotides, the CDR3 is TGTGCCAGCAGTGACAGGGGCTATGAAGCTTTCTTT. Amino acid sequence: CASSDRGYEAFF.